This T cell receptor (beta chain) was retrieved from a study of human T cells and chemical hapten exposure. Via MiXCR, TCRdb re-called the RACE reads, giving one row per CDR3 protein. The data hold 380,000 or so distinct CDR3 sequences, with nearly 5% observed a single time. Time point of the sample: patch test 1, 2 weeks after DPC sensitization. Described treatment: therapeutic diphenylcyclopropenone sensitization with weekly scalp DPC. V dropped 2 bases and J dropped 1 base, with 14 bases sitting between them. Germline CDR1 is GTSNPN and CDR2 is SVGIG (reference sequence). The CDR3 contains 15 residues. In this sample, this clonotype turned up many times.

The clonotype was recovered from a woman in her fifties or sixties with alopecia areata. Some clones in this sample may be carry-over from other donors' samples. The sample consisted of whole blood, taken in connection with sensitization to the hapten diphenylcyclopropenone (DPC). This chain connects TRBV30 to TRBJ1-1; D may be TRBD1 (6 bases). CDR3 residues: CAWSQRTVRNTEAFF. The CDR3 DNA follows: TGTGCCTGGAGTCAACGGACAGTACGGAACACTGAAGCTTTCTTT.